Below, 25 T cell receptor beta chains from the same sample are listed, as sequenced in a study of molecular identifiers for immune sequencing clone quantification. TCRdb re-analysed the PCR reads in MiXCR, keeping a single row per CDR3 protein. The profile shows about 500,000 distinct CDR3 sequences, 20% to 25% of them singletons. The specimen sequenced was naive CD8+ T cells from blood, with Jurkat cell RNA spiked in. Subset meaning: FACS-sorted CD8+CD4-CCR7+CD45RA+ naive T cells. The source is a human donor in good health. Some libraries in this study had Jurkat cell RNA spiked in.

Of note for this clonotype: One end of the junction varies from germline; a read error may be responsible. The chain employs TRBV12-3 or TRBV12-4 and TRBJ2-7; no definite D call. The CDR3 contains 13 residues. The CDR3 bases are TGTGCCAGCAGTCAGGCCGCGACCTACGCGCAGTACTTC. Encoded protein: CASSQAATYAQYF.

This clonotype occurred many times. The chain uses TRBV12-3 or TRBV12-4 and TRBJ1-5; D remains unclear. Trimming took off 6 bases at V and 9 bases at J, with 9 bases between the two ends. The CDR3 is 11 residues long. The CDR3 DNA sequence: TGTGCCAGCAGCCACCCTGGGCCCCAGCATTTT. This sequence encodes CASSHPGPQHF.

This clonotype was recorded a few times. The rearrangement joins TRBV20-1 to TRBJ1-2, with D possibly matching TRBD1 (5 bases). V was trimmed by 5 bases and J by 0 bases, leaving 16 bases between them. CDR3 length equals 15 residues. Germline CDR1 and CDR2: DFQATT and SNEGSKA (reference sequence). CDR3 loop: CSASRERDSNYGYTF. The CDR3 DNA follows: TGCAGTGCTTCCAGGGAGAGGGATTCTAACTATGGCTACACCTTC.

This clonotype has ten or more counts. The chain carries TRBV10-3 and TRBJ2-7; the D is unclear. The V end was cut by 0 bases, the J end by 6 bases, with 9 bases between. Germline V lookup: CDR1 ENHRY, CDR2 SYGVKD. This CDR3 region has 13 residues. In DNA, the CDR3 is TGTGCCATCAGTGAGTCCAAGGGTTCCGAGCAGTACTTC. It specifies CAISESKGSEQYF.

In its sample, this clonotype was seen a few times. This chain connects TRBV6-2 or TRBV6-3 to TRBJ2-3; TRBD2 might be the D (5 bases). Trimming removed 6 bases from V and 2 bases from J, with 27 bases in between. The CDR3 contains 19 residues. Looked up from germline, CDR1 is MNHEY and CDR2 is SVGEGT. The CDR3 loop reads CASRTADALVVPHTDTQYF. DNA for the CDR3: TGTGCCAGCAGGACGGCCGACGCACTAGTCGTGCCTCACACAGATACGCAGTATTTT.

For this clonotype: This may arise from a read error, as a much more abundant clone is one base away. This chain uses TRBV7-9 with TRBJ1-4; D uncertain. Germline V gene sequence: CDR1 SEHNR, CDR2 FQNEAQ (reference sequence). Trimming shortened V by 10 bases and J by 4 bases, and 16 bases separated the two germline ends. This CDR3 contains 14 residues. The chain's CDR3 is CANDSSSDNEKLFF. The CDR3 nucleotides are TGTGCCAACGATTCATCCAGCGATAATGAAAAACTGTTTTTT.

On this clonotype: At one boundary the junction diverges from the germline segment, which might be a read error. V is TRBV4-1 and J is TRBJ2-7; tentative D call: TRBD1 (6 bases). Germline V gene data show CDR1 as MGHRA and CDR2 as YSYEKL. CDR3 size: 16 residues. The CDR3 DNA is TGCGCCAGCAGCCAATCTAGGAGGCAGGGGTTCTCCGAGCAGCACTTC. Its protein is CASSQSRRQGFSEQHF.

This clonotype was recorded many times. The chain carries TRBV6-5 and TRBJ2-7; TRBD1 matches at 10 bases. Germline-derived CDR1 and CDR2 are MNHEY and SVGAGI. CDR3 length: 15 residues. V was pared by 2 bases and J by 2 bases, with 3 bases of the junction left unmatched. In DNA, the CDR3 is TGTGCCAGCAGTTACCGACAGGGGGCTACCTACGAGCAGTACTTC. Residues: CASSYRQGATYEQYF.

This clonotype occurred a few times. The chain couples TRBV14 to TRBJ2-7, with 9 positions matching TRBD1. The V gene's germline CDR1 is SGHDN and CDR2 FVKESK. The CDR3 spans 15 residues. J was trimmed by 3 bases and V by 3 bases; bases with no gene match: 6. CDR3 residues: CASSHSGTGYYEQYF. CDR3 bases: TGTGCCAGCAGCCACTCCGGGACAGGGTACTACGAGCAGTACTTC.

This clonotype was observed a few times. The V gene is TRBV30, the J gene TRBJ2-1; D gene uncertain. With 2 bases removed from V and 6 bases from J, the gap between germline ends came to 11 bases. Looked up from germline, CDR1 is GTSNPN and CDR2 is SVGIG (reference sequence). The CDR3 totals 13 residues. This CDR3 reads CAWSIVGPNEQFF. DNA of the CDR3: TGTGCCTGGAGTATAGTGGGTCCCAATGAGCAGTTCTTC.

A few counts support this clonotype. The V gene is TRBV6-1, the J gene TRBJ2-7, with unresolved D. Germline assignment: CDR1 MNHNS and CDR2 SASEGT. V was shortened by 2 bases and J by 4 bases, with 3 bases between the two germline ends. The CDR3 totals 11 residues. The DNA for the CDR3 is TGTGCCAGCAGTGAAAGGTACGAGCAGTACTTC. Its translation: CASSERYEQYF.

The rearrangement joins TRBV21-1 to TRBJ2-1. TRBV21-1 is recorded as a pseudogene. The CDR3 consists of 17 residues. The chain's CDR3 is CASSKVHNPSSYNEQFF. The CDR3 DNA is TGTGCCAGCAGCAAAGTTCACAACCCGAGCTCCTACAATGAGCAGTTCTTC.

The chain uses TRBV19 and TRBJ1-5; D remains unclear. V dropped 7 bases and J dropped 5 bases, with 15 bases sitting between them. There are 14 residues in the CDR3. Germline V gene lookup returns CDR1 LNHDA and CDR2 SQIVND (reference sequence). The CDR3 nucleotides read TGTGCCAGTACCCCGGACGGGGAGTATCAGCCCCAGCATTTT. Amino acids: CASTPDGEYQPQHF.

There are many counts of this clonotype. The CDR3 bases are TGTGCCAGCAGCTTGACGGGGGTGACTGAAGCTTTCTTT. This encodes CASSLTGVTEAFF. The rearrangement uses TRBV5-6 and TRBJ1-1; possible D gene TRBD1, 5 bases. Looked up from germline, CDR1 is SGHDT and CDR2 is YYEEEE. The length of the CDR3 is 13 residues. V lost 1 base, J lost 5 bases, and 9 bases lay in between.

A note on this clonotype: This could be a read error, since a much larger clone is one nucleotide away. Without the conserved terminal phenylalanine or tryptophan, this CDR3 likely stems from a read error. This rearrangement joins TRBV6-2 or TRBV6-3 to TRBJ2-3; no reliable D call. With 2 bases removed from V and 2 bases from J, the gap between germline ends came to 8 bases. The germline gives CDR1 MNHEY, CDR2 SVGEGT. The CDR3 spans 14 residues. This CDR3 is CASSYVRYTDTQYL. CDR3 bases: TGTGCCAGCAGTTACGTCAGATACACAGATACGCAGTATCTT.

The chain has TRBV14 and TRBJ2-3, with TRBD1 identical over 7 bases. The CDR3 loop spans 16 amino acids. Germline-derived CDR1 and CDR2 are SGHDN and FVKESK. V shed 4 bases, J shed 0 bases, and the junction held 7 bases outside the gene matches. The CDR3 spells CASSRYRDSSTDTQYF. The CDR3, as DNA: TGTGCCAGCAGCCGATACCGGGACAGTAGCACAGATACGCAGTATTTT. Variable domain in full (rest from reference TRBV14 and TRBJ2-3): EAGVTQFPSHSVIEKGQTVTLRCDPISGHDNLYWYRRVMGKEIKFLLHFVKESKQDESGMPNNRFLAERTGGTYSTLKVQPAELEDSGVYFCASSRYRDSSTDTQYFGPGTRLTVL.

This clonotype was counted between two and nine times. The rearrangement joins TRBV28 to TRBJ1-2; TRBD1 aligns across 9 bases. The V gene end was trimmed by 9 bases and the J gene end by 4 bases; junction bases not matched to a gene: 6. The V gene's germline CDR1 is MDHEN and CDR2 SYDVKM. The CDR3 length is 13 residues. CDR3 sequence reads: CARTTGGIYGYTF. The DNA for the CDR3 is TGTGCCAGAACGACAGGGGGAATCTATGGCTACACCTTC.

J is TRBJ2-7 and V is TRBV6-7; D may match TRBD1 or TRBD2 (6 bases each). TRBV6-7 is placed among ORFs of uncertain function. V was clipped by 0 bases and J by 2 bases, with 20 bases between them. The CDR3 loop spans 18 amino acids. The CDR3 sequence is CASSYSPDPGDNTYEQYF. The CDR3 region has the DNA TGTGCCAGCAGTTACTCACCTGACCCGGGGGACAATACCTACGAGCAGTACTTC.

The chain couples TRBV30 to TRBJ2-3, with 7 nucleotides matching TRBD2. The CDR3 has 15 amino acids. V gave up 0 bases and J gave up 5 bases; unmatched junction bases: 8. Germline CDR1 and CDR2: GTSNPN and SVGIG (reference sequence). CDR3 protein: CAWSVGSGGLDTQYF. CDR3 DNA: TGTGCCTGGAGTGTAGGTTCGGGAGGTTTAGATACGCAGTATTTT.

The J gene is TRBJ1-5, the V gene TRBV19; TRBD1 agrees at 8 bases. The germline V gene has CDR1 LNHDA and CDR2 SQIVND (reference sequence). The CDR3 contains 16 residues. With 3 bases clipped from V and 3 bases from J, the junction kept 7 bases outside the gene matches. CDR3 nucleotides: TGTGCCAGTAGTATGGGCCAGGGGGCTTTCAATCAGCCCCAGCATTTT. Protein: CASSMGQGAFNQPQHF. Using reference TRBV19 and TRBJ1-5 for the parts outside the CDR3, the full variable domain is DGGITQSPKYLFRKEGQNVTLSCEQNLNHDAMYWYRQDPGQGLRLIYYSQIVNDFQKGDIAEGYSVSREKKESFPLTVTSAQKNPTAFYLCASSMGQGAFNQPQHFGDGTRLSIL.

This clonotype was counted a few times. The CDR3 coding sequence is TGTGCCAGTAGCCCCACAGGGGGCCTTGAAGCTTTCTTT. Translated: CASSPTGGLEAFF. The rearrangement uses TRBV19 and TRBJ1-1; 9 bases map to TRBD1. V lost 6 bases, J lost 7 bases, and 6 bases stayed unmatched. The CDR3 covers 13 residues. Germline values: CDR1 LNHDA, CDR2 SQIVND (reference sequence). Drawing the rest from reference TRBV19 and TRBJ1-1, the complete variable domain is DGGITQSPKYLFRKEGQNVTLSCEQNLNHDAMYWYRQDPGQGLRLIYYSQIVNDFQKGDIAEGYSVSREKKESFPLTVTSAQKNPTAFYLCASSPTGGLEAFFGQGTRLTVV.

This clonotype was found many times. CDR3 loop: CAISDSGQPSTDTQYF. The CDR3 nucleotides are TGTGCCATCAGTGACTCCGGACAGCCGAGCACAGATACGCAGTATTTT. This rearrangement joins TRBV10-3 to TRBJ2-3; a possible D gene is TRBD1 (6 bases). Germline CDR1 and CDR2: ENHRY and SYGVKD. V was clipped by 3 bases and J by 0 bases, with 13 bases between them. This CDR3 is 16 amino acids long.

The sample holds many counts of this clonotype. The V and J genes are TRBV27 and TRBJ2-3; D unresolved. The germline gives CDR1 MNHEY, CDR2 SMNVEV (reference sequence). Trimming cost V 7 bases and J 6 bases, with 8 bases left between them. This CDR3 has 11 amino acids. CDR3 region: CASITADTQYF. CDR3 nucleotides: TGTGCCAGCATTACGGCGGATACGCAGTATTTT.

The CDR3 bases are TGTGCCTGGAGTGAGGTTCGCGTCCTAGCGGGATTCGGGCAGTACTTC. Encoded protein: CAWSEVRVLAGFGQYF. The V and J genes are TRBV30 and TRBJ2-7; 9 bases fit TRBD2. J lost 9 bases, V lost 1 base, and 16 bases had no gene match. Germline CDR1 and CDR2: GTSNPN and SVGIG (reference sequence). The CDR3 has 16 residues.

This clonotype was recorded many times. The CDR3 region has the DNA TGCAGCGCAAAGGGGACAGGGGATTTAATGAACACTGAAGCTTTCTTT. As protein: CSAKGTGDLMNTEAFF. The chain combines TRBV29-1 with TRBJ1-1, with 10 bases aligning to TRBD1. The germline V gene has CDR1 SQVTM and CDR2 ANQGSEA. J was trimmed by 0 bases and V by 7 bases; bases with no gene match: 11. The CDR3 has 16 residues.